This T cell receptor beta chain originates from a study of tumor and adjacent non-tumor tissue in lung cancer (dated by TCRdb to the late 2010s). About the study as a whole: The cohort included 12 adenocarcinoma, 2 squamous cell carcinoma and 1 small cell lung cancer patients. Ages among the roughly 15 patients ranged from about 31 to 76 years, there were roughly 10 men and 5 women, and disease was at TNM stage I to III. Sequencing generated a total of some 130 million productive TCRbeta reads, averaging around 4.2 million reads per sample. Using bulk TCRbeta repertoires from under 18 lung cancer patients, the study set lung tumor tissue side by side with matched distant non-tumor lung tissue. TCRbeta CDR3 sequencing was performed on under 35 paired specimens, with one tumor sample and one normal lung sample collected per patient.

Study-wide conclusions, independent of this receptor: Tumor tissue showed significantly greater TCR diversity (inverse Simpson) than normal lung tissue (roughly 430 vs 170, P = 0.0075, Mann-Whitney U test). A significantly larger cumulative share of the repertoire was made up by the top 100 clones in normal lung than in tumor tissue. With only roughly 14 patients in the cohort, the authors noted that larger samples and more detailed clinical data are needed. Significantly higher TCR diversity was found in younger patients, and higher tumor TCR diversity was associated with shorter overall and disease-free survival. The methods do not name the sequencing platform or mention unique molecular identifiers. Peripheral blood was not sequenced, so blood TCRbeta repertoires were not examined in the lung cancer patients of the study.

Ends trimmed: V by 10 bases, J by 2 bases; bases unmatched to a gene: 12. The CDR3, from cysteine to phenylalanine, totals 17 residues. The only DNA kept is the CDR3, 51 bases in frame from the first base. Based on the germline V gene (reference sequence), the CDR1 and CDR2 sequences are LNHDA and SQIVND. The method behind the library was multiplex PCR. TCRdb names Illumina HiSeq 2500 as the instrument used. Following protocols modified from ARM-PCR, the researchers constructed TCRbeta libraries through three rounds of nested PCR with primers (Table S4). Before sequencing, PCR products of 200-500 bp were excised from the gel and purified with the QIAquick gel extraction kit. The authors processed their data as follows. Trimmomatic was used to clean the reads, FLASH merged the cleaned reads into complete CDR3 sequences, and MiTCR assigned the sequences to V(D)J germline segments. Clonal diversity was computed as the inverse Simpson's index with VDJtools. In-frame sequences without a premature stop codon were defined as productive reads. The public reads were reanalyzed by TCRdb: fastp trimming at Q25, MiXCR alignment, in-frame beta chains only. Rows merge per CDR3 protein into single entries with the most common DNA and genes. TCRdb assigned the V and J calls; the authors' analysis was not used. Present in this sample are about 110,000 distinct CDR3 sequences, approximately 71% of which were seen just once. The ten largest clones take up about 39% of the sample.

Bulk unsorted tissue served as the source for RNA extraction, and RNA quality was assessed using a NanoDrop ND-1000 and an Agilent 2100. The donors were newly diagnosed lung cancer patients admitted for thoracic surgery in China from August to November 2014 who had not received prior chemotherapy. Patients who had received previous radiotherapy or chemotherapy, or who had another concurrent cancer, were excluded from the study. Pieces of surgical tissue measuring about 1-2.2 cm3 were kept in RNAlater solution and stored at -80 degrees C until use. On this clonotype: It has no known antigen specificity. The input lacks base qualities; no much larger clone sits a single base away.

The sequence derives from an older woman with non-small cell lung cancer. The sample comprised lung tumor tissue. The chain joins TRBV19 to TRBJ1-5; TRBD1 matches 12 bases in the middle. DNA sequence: TGTGCCACCGGGACAGGGGGCTCTCGAGTGGGCAATCAGCCCCAGCATTTT. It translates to CATGTGGSRVGNQPQHF.